This TCR beta chain was sequenced during a study of human T cells and chemical hapten exposure. Notes on the study in general: Sensitization with DPC brought no change to TCRs above 1 in 1000 in frequency.

The library gave individual cDNA molecules unique molecular identifiers. Per the original methods: Samples ranged from roughly 20,000 to 750,000 TCRs, with a median of roughly 93,000. MiXCR, run by TCRdb on the RACE reads, gives a single entry per CDR3 protein. The V and J calls here are based on TCRdb, not the publication. The table shows around 27,000 distinct CDR3 sequences, with nearly 6% occurring only once. The sample holds many counts of this clonotype. Its specificity is not known. The CDR3 consists of 15 residues. With V trimmed by 8 bases and J by 6 bases, 11 bases remained unmatched. From germline, CDR1 is MNHEY and CDR2 SMNVEV (reference sequence). Indicated time point: patch test 3, about 24 weeks after DPC sensitization. Treatment of the sample: therapeutic diphenylcyclopropenone sensitization with weekly scalp DPC. The starting material, unfractionated whole blood, was used for total RNA extraction.

This sequence was found in a man in his thirties or forties with alopecia areata. Some clones in this sample may be carry-over from other donors' samples. This chain joins TRBV27 and TRBJ2-2, with TRBD2 matching 8 bases. This specimen was whole blood, taken in connection with sensitization to the hapten diphenylcyclopropenone (DPC). The CDR3 DNA follows: TGTGCCAGCTCCCGGGGGGGCGCGAAGGCCGGGGAGCTGTTTTTT. It yields the protein CASSRGGAKAGELFF.